This passage covers 21 T cell receptor beta chains from one sample sequenced in a study of cytomegalovirus exposure and HLA in healthy donors. This PCR relied on a set of 60 Vbeta primers and 13 Jbeta primers. The data were produced by immunoSEQ multiplex PCR, yet TCRdb's version contains in-frame clones alone and is incomplete. This sample carries about 160,000 clones, around four fifths of them seen once, and the ten largest clones take approximately 2%. The sequenced material came from PBMCs. These TCRs come from a man aged 18 to 29 in good health and CMV-seronegative.

CDR3 sequence: CASSLTPDRDYGYTF. CDR3 nucleotides: TGTGCCAGCAGCCTTACTCCCGACAGAGACTATGGCTACACCTTC. V and J are TRBV9 and TRBJ1-2; possibly TRBD1 for D (5 bases). The CDR3 consists of 15 residues. V was pared by 4 bases and J by 3 bases, with 16 bases between. Germline V gene data show CDR1 as SGDLS and CDR2 as YYNGEE.

The rearrangement joins TRBV10-2 to TRBJ2-5, with 10 bases matching TRBD1. J gave up 4 bases and V 6 bases, and 11 bases lay outside the gene matches. The CDR3 runs to 16 residues. The germline V gene encodes CDR1 WSHSY and CDR2 SAAADI. CDR3 DNA sequence: TGCGCCAGCAGAGAACCCGGGACAGGGGAGGGAGAGACCCAGTACTTC. This translates into CASREPGTGEGETQYF.

A few counts support this clone. The chain recombines TRBV27 with TRBJ1-2, with D perhaps matching TRBD1 (5 bases). CDR1 and CDR2 from the germline V gene are MNHEY and SMNVEV (reference sequence). The V gene lost 3 bases and the J gene lost 2 bases, with 10 bases spanning the gap. This CDR3 comprises 14 residues. The CDR3 protein is CASSLGGGNYGYTF. The CDR3, as DNA: TGTGCCAGCAGTTTGGGTGGGGGGAACTATGGCTACACCTTC.

This clone was found once. The gene calls are TRBV5-1 and TRBJ1-1, with 10 bases aligning to TRBD1. The V gene's germline CDR1 is SGHRS and CDR2 YFSETQ. The CDR3 is 19 residues long. V lost 0 bases and J lost 2; bases outside the gene matches: 13. The CDR3 DNA is TGCGCCAGCAGCTTGGAGTCCCGGGACAGGGGATTCGGTAACACTGAAGCTTTCTTT. Its translation is CASSLESRDRGFGNTEAFF.

The chain couples TRBV4-1 to TRBJ1-4; 7 bases line up with TRBD1. Germline V gene lookup returns CDR1 MGHRA and CDR2 YSYEKL. The CDR3 extends over 16 amino acids. V dropped 4 bases and J dropped 5; count of bases not matched to a gene: 10. The CDR3 loop is CASSRIPTGQNEKLFF. CDR3 nucleotides: TGCGCCAGCAGCCGGATACCGACAGGGCAGAATGAAAAACTGTTTTTT.

In regard to this clone: This specimen includes other DNA sequences encoding the same CDR3. CDR3 in amino acids: CASSPGQGGNQPQHF. CDR3 nucleotides: TGTGCCAGCTCACCCGGACAGGGGGGCAATCAGCCCCAGCATTTT. V usage is TRBV18 and J usage is TRBJ1-5, with 10 positions matching TRBD1. V gave up 3 bases and J gave up 2 bases; unmatched junction bases: 1. The germline V gene encodes CDR1 KGHSH and CDR2 LQKENI. The CDR3 covers 15 residues.

This chain uses TRBV19 with TRBJ1-3, with D perhaps TRBD1 (6 bases). V lost 3 bases to trimming and J lost 0 bases, with 12 bases between them. The CDR3 contains 16 residues. Germline-derived CDR1 and CDR2 are LNHDA and SQIVND (reference sequence). The CDR3 region is CASSIGQLTSGNTIYF. The CDR3 DNA sequence: TGTGCCAGTAGTATTGGACAGTTAACCTCTGGAAACACCATATATTTT.

The chain employs TRBV7-2 and TRBJ1-1, with TRBD1 matching over 7 bases. CDR1 and CDR2 from the germline V gene are SGHTA and FQGNSA. The CDR3 spans 16 residues. V dropped 3 bases and J dropped 0; count of bases not matched to a gene: 7. CDR3 sequence reads: CASSLYPGQMNTEAFF. The CDR3, as DNA: TGTGCCAGCAGCTTGTACCCGGGACAGATGAACACTGAAGCTTTCTTT.

This chain links TRBV2 with TRBJ2-1; TRBD2 matches at 11 bases. The ends lost 10 bases at V and 3 bases at J; junction bases unmatched: 2. The CDR3 is 13 residues long. Per germline, CDR1 SNHLY and CDR2 FYNNEI. CDR3 DNA: TGTGCCACGGGACTAGCGGTCTACAATGAGCAGTTCTTC. Encoded protein: CATGLAVYNEQFF.

The J gene is TRBJ2-1, the V gene TRBV28, with 7 bases matching TRBD2. V gave up 6 bases and J gave up 3 bases; unmatched junction bases: 5. The CDR3 covers 14 residues. Germline lookup yields CDR1 MDHEN and CDR2 SYDVKM. CDR3 coding DNA: TGTGCCAGCAGGACCGGGGGGAACTACAATGAGCAGTTCTTC. This sequence encodes CASRTGGNYNEQFF. The full variable domain, rest sourced from reference TRBV28 and TRBJ2-1, is DVKVTQSSRYLVKRTGEKVFLECVQDMDHENMFWYRQDPGLGLRLIYFSYDVKMKEKGDIPEGYSVSREKKERFSLILESASTNQTSMYLCASRTGGNYNEQFFGPGTRLTVL.

J is TRBJ1-2 and V is TRBV29-1, with TRBD1 matching 8 bases. J was trimmed by 3 bases and V by 3 bases; bases with no gene match: 15. Germline CDR1 reads SQVTM; CDR2 reads ANQGSEA. CDR3 length: 17 residues. The CDR3 here is CSVDRPASRGQDYGYTF. The DNA for the CDR3 is TGCAGCGTTGATCGGCCGGCGAGCAGGGGGCAGGACTATGGCTACACCTTC.

The chain couples TRBV18 to TRBJ2-3; 11 bases align to TRBD2. Looked up from germline, CDR1 is KGHSH and CDR2 is LQKENI. The ends lost 6 bases at V and 0 bases at J; junction bases unmatched: 2. The CDR3 is 15 amino acids. CDR3: CASSGTSGSTDTQYF. The DNA of the CDR3 is TGTGCCAGCTCGGGGACTAGCGGTAGCACAGATACGCAGTATTTT.

To note about this clone: The junction does not match germline at one end; this may be a read error. The chain combines TRBV18 with TRBJ2-3; 8 positions agree with TRBD1. The CDR3 spans 12 residues. Germline V gives CDR1 KGHSH, CDR2 LQKENI. CDR3 protein: CASSLGQALPHF. CDR3 nucleotides: TGTGCCAGCTCACTGGGACAGGCCCTTCCCCATTTT.

V and J are TRBV2 and TRBJ1-5; TRBD1 might be the D (6 bases). The germline V and J ends were trimmed by 5 bases and 6 bases, with 14 bases remaining between them. This CDR3 spans 14 amino acids. Per the germline V gene, CDR1 is SNHLY and CDR2 is FYNNEI. CDR3 DNA: TGTGCCAGCAGTCGACAGGTCTCAAGTCAGCCCCAGCATTTT. Amino acid sequence: CASSRQVSSQPQHF.

Note on this clone: One end of the junction does not line up with germline, which may come from a read error. V gene TRBV28 combines with J gene TRBJ2-7; tentatively, D is TRBD1 (6 bases). Germline values: CDR1 MDHEN, CDR2 SYDVKM. The CDR3 length is 12 residues. The CDR3 DNA reads as TGTGCCAGCAGTTCCCACAGGGATCCTCTATTCTTC. Amino acids: CASSSHRDPLFF.

The chain recombines TRBV7-8 with TRBJ2-1, with TRBD1 matching over 12 bases. Trimming at V came to 8 bases and at J to 7 bases, leaving 9 bases not matched to a gene. The CDR3 sequence is 15 residues long. Germline CDR1 and CDR2: SGHVS and FQNEAQ. CDR3 sequence reads: CASVPGQGARNEQFF. CDR3 nucleotides: TGTGCCAGCGTACCGGGACAGGGGGCGCGTAATGAGCAGTTCTTC.

V and J are TRBV10-3 and TRBJ1-2; 7 bases line up with TRBD1. The V and J ends lost 3 bases and 8 bases, in that order; junction bases with no gene match: 9. This CDR3 has 14 residues. The germline gives CDR1 ENHRY, CDR2 SYGVKD. The CDR3 DNA reads as TGTGCCATCAGTGATTTTGAAGGGGGCTTGGGCTACACCTTC. This sequence encodes CAISDFEGGLGYTF.

The chain is built from TRBV27 and TRBJ2-5, with TRBD2 matching 9 bases. J gave up 3 bases and V 1 base, and 6 bases lay outside the gene matches. CDR1 is MNHEY and CDR2 is SMNVEV in the germline V gene (reference sequence). The CDR3 length is 16 residues. CDR3 amino acids: CASSLYLAGTKETQYF. In DNA form, the CDR3 reads TGTGCCAGCAGTTTATACCTAGCGGGGACTAAAGAGACCCAGTACTTC.

The chain is built from TRBV9 and TRBJ2-2; TRBD2 agrees at 10 bases. Germline V gene lookup returns CDR1 SGDLS and CDR2 YYNGEE. V trimming: 0 bases; J trimming: 2 bases; junction bases outside the gene matches: 1. This CDR3 is built from 16 residues. This CDR3 reads CASSVGTSGNTGELFF. For the CDR3, the DNA is TGTGCCAGCAGCGTAGGGACTAGCGGTAACACCGGGGAGCTGTTTTTT.

V is TRBV28 and J is TRBJ1-5, with a weak D call TRBD1 (5 bases). V was pared by 2 bases and J by 4 bases, with 12 bases between. The CDR3 is 15 amino acids. The germline V gene has CDR1 MDHEN and CDR2 SYDVKM. The CDR3 loop reads CASSLGPGGNQPQHF. CDR3 in DNA: TGTGCCAGCAGTTTAGGCCCGGGGGGGAATCAGCCCCAGCATTTT.

J is TRBJ1-2 and V is TRBV5-4, with 8 positions matching TRBD1. CDR1 and CDR2 from the germline V gene are SGHNT and YYREEE (reference sequence). The trim removed 4 bases at V and 4 bases at J, leaving 3 bases unmatched. This CDR3 region has 13 residues. Written as DNA, the CDR3 is TGTGCCAGCAGCCCCGACAGGGGCTATGGCTACACCTTC. As protein: CASSPDRGYGYTF.